This T cell receptor beta chain was retrieved from a study of cytomegalovirus exposure and HLA in healthy donors. The CDR3 is 14 residues long. Germline V gene data show CDR1 as SGHTA and CDR2 as FQGNSA. The V end was cut by 1 base, the J end by 4 bases, with 11 bases between. From the 120-subject validation cohort, which was separate from the roughly 690-subject first cohort, the donors were drawn. Here immunoSEQ multiplex PCR was the method, and the copy in TCRdb shows in-frame clones only, minus some. This table holds around 150,000 clones, around nine tenths found once. To note about this clone: Its cognate antigen is unknown.

Study-level findings and limits: The study flagged 150 to 200 TCR beta chains as cytomegalovirus-associated.

The TCR originated in a young woman in good health and CMV-seropositive. Sequenced material: PBMCs. The chain combines TRBV7-2 with TRBJ2-7; D call uncertain. The CDR3 loop reads CASSLDPLSYEQYF. CDR3 DNA sequence: TGTGCCAGCAGCTTAGATCCCCTTTCGTACGAGCAGTACTTC.